The entry below gives a single TCR beta chain sequence along with its context. Its antigen is still unknown. The data originate from a study of cytomegalovirus exposure and HLA in healthy donors. The study, taken as a whole, reports: The study dropped some indistinguishable V segments, TRBV6-2 and TRBV6-3 among them. An analysis that was carried out later associated 15,000 to 20,000 TCR beta sequences with HLA alleles at 0.05 false discovery rate.

The primer mix had 60 Vbeta and 13 Jbeta primers. Profiling relied on immunoSEQ multiplex PCR, and the TCRdb table lists in-frame clones only, not all of them. The data show about 240,000 clones, about 80% seen once. V lost 1 base and J 5 bases, leaving 11 bases between the germline ends. Looked up from germline, CDR1 is MNHNS and CDR2 is SASEGT. The CDR3 is made up of 14 amino acids. This sequence joins TRBV6-1 and TRBJ2-5; D is possibly TRBD2 (5 bases). This TCR came from a woman between 55 and 75 years old in good health and CMV-seropositive. Sequencing used PBMCs. This CDR3 is CASSEGRGWETQYF. The CDR3 region has the DNA TGTGCCAGCAGTGAAGGCCGGGGATGGGAGACCCAGTACTTC.